The entry below describes one T cell receptor (beta chain). Antigen unknown. V lost 3 bases and J lost 3, with 11 bases in between. Germline CDR1 and CDR2: LNHNV and YYDKDF (reference sequence). The CDR3 length is 14 residues. This sample was taken from a study of T cell responses to AZD1222 COVID-19 vaccine. Study-level results: Clonal diversity was possibly underestimated; the donors were predominantly white British and more often female. Just a handful of AZD1222 recipients were seropositive at baseline. Spike was spanned by vaccine-associated CD4 TCRs, with dominance at 160-218 and 743-854. Unmutated variant regions are reportedly targeted by nearly half of spike-specific TCRs.

Sequencing was performed with immunoSEQ multiplex PCR; in TCRdb, only in-frame clones are kept and a portion is missing. The table lists tens of thousands of clones, 65% to 85% of them singletons. The V call is TRBV15, the J call TRBJ1-2; D may be TRBD1 (5 bases). The source is an adult in good health. This specimen was peripheral blood, taken on day 0 of MenACWY control vaccination. CDR3 DNA: TGTGCCACCAGCAGCGGGGGGAGTGACTATGGCTACACCTTC. Its protein is CATSSGGSDYGYTF.